The T cell receptor (beta chain) described here comes from a study of identical twins. General observations from the study: Within cord blood, abundant beta clonotypes carried fewer insertions, but memory repertoires showed no such trend.

This clonotype was seen only once. Its target is not known. Germline V gene data show CDR1 as LNHNV and CDR2 as YYDKDF (reference sequence). Between the trimmed V and J ends, which lost 0 bases and 10 bases, there was a span of 18 bases. The CDR3 is made up of 15 amino acids. One entry per CDR3 protein results from TCRdb running MiXCR on the 5' RACE reads. The top ten clones hold roughly 4% of a sample with 600,000 to 700,000 distinct CDR3 sequences, around 21% of them seen once. These data were also filed under a second study, of T cells expressing NK-cell markers. From that second work: In the group of eight sequenced donors, seven were HCMV-seropositive and one was seronegative. Of the CD8+ T cell pool in five or six donors, roughly 1.0-8% was accounted for by dominant NKG2C+ clonotypes.

The chain carries TRBV15 and TRBJ1-1, with D perhaps matching TRBD1 (6 bases). Sequencing was carried out using PBMCs. The sequence was obtained from a woman aged 18-35 years in good health. The chain's CDR3 is CATSRDMGAAMGAFF. As DNA, the CDR3 is TGTGCCACCAGCAGAGATATGGGGGCCGCGATGGGAGCTTTCTTT. The full variable domain, rest sourced from reference TRBV15 and TRBJ1-1, is DAMVIQNPRYQVTQFGKPVTLSCSQTLNHNVMYWYQQKSSQAPKLLFHYYDKDFNNEADTPDNFQSRRPNTSFCFLDIRSPGLGDTAMYLCATSRDMGAAMGAFFGQGTRLTVV.